Sequencing of this TCR beta chain was carried out in a study of blood T cell repertoires in COVID-19. On the study more broadly: From the United States, Italy and Spain came samples of acute and convalescent COVID-19. Sample material is recorded as cDNA or gDNA derived from T cells, B-cell-depleted T cells, or PBMCs.

How the authors handled the data: Amplifying reference gene primers gave estimates of nucleated cell counts. Measured with immunoSEQ multiplex PCR; TCRdb has only the in-frame clones, and not every one. V and J calls plus clone size are reproduced from that table; the DNA served to infer D and trimming. The table lists about 50,000 clones, approximately 82% of them singletons. Sequenced sample: peripheral blood. This TCR came from a woman older than 75 with acute or convalescent COVID-19.

CDR3 sequence reads: CASSRQTLNQPQHF. In DNA, the CDR3 is TGTGCCAGCAGCCGACAGACACTTAATCAGCCCCAGCATTTT. V and J are TRBV6-5 and TRBJ1-5; weak D call: TRBD1 (5 bases). This CDR3 spans 14 amino acids. V dropped 6 bases and J dropped 4 bases, with 13 bases sitting between them. Germline-derived CDR1 and CDR2 are MNHEY and SVGAGI.